This entry describes one TCR beta chain. The sample belongs to a study of cytomegalovirus exposure and HLA in healthy donors. The PCR had 60 Vbeta and 13 Jbeta primers. Clones were read by immunoSEQ multiplex PCR, and TCRdb kept only the in-frame ones, dropping some. Found here are 70,000 to 90,000 clones, just under 75% of them singletons; the top ten hold around 3.9%. CDR3 size: 13 residues. The germline CDR1 and CDR2 sequences are LNHDA and SQIVND (reference sequence). V was clipped by 6 bases and J by 11 bases; unmatched bases: 10. This clonotype was sampled from a man between 60 and 75 years old in good health and CMV-seronegative. The material sequenced was PBMCs. The V gene is TRBV19, the J gene TRBJ2-3; 8 bases map to TRBD2. The CDR3 protein is CASRAGGPGGQYF. In DNA form, the CDR3 reads TGTGCCAGTAGGGCGGGGGGCCCGGGGGGGCAGTATTTT.